This TCR beta chain emerged from a study of OX40 agonist ivuxolimab in advanced cancers. Findings and limits, study-wide: More expanded clones were found, on average, in CD8+ than in CD4+ T cells.

The J segment lost 7 bases and the V segment lost 6 bases, leaving 11 bases of the junction unmatched. Germline CDR1 reads MNHNS; CDR2 reads SASEGT. The CDR3 is made up of 14 amino acids. The repertoire was sequenced with immunoSEQ multiplex PCR; TCRdb's copy has only in-frame clones and lacks some. The sample has around 63,000 clones; around 90% are singletons. As concerns this clone: Its target is unknown.

The sample was CD4+ or CD8+ T cells sorted from blood, taken in a trial of the OX40 agonist ivuxolimab. The TCR comes from an adult with an advanced solid tumor such as melanoma, head and neck, liver or kidney cancer. This sequence joins TRBV6-1 and TRBJ2-7, with 8 positions matching TRBD1. CDR3 nucleotides: TGTGCCAGCAGACAACAGGGGACAGGCCATGAGCAGTACTTC. Protein: CASRQQGTGHEQYF.